These T cell receptor beta chains were read from a single sample in a study of OX40 agonist ivuxolimab in advanced cancers. Sequencing used immunoSEQ multiplex PCR; TCRdb keeps in-frame clones, though not all of them. The sample contains tens of thousands of clones, roughly 78% of which appear only once. This sample comprised CD4+ or CD8+ T cells sorted from blood, obtained in a trial of the OX40 agonist ivuxolimab. The receptors shown here come from an adult with an advanced solid tumor such as melanoma, head and neck, liver or kidney cancer. CDR3s include the opening cysteine and the closing phenylalanine or tryptophan. A D gene is named only where the DNA matches it firmly. The size field is filled for only some rows; it gives once, few, many or a size class.

cdr3_nt: TGTGCCAGCAGTTACTGGGACAGGGCGGGTGGCTACACCTTC
cdr3_aa: CASSYWDRAGGYTF
d_call: TRBD1
v_call: TRBV6-6
j_call: TRBJ1-2
clone_size: NA
cdr3_length: 14

cdr3_nt: TGTGCCAGCAGCGAAACAGCGGGAGGGCCTTCCGAGCAGTACTTC
cdr3_aa: CASSETAGGPSEQYF
d_call: TRBD2
v_call: TRBV9
j_call: TRBJ2-7
clone_size: NA
cdr3_length: 15

cdr3_nt: TGTGCCAGCAGTGTTCCAGGAAGCAATCAGCCCCAGCATTTT
cdr3_aa: CASSVPGSNQPQHF
d_call: NA
v_call: TRBV28
j_call: TRBJ1-5
clone_size: NA
cdr3_length: 14

cdr3_nt: TGTGCCAGCAGCCGAGGCTCGACAGGATGGAATGAAAAACTGTTTTTT
cdr3_aa: CASSRGSTGWNEKLFF
d_call: NA
v_call: TRBV7-9
j_call: TRBJ1-4
clone_size: once
cdr3_length: 16

cdr3_nt: TGCAGCGTTGGACAGTCGCAAGAGACCCAGTACTTC
cdr3_aa: CSVGQSQETQYF
d_call: NA
v_call: TRBV29-1
j_call: TRBJ2-5
clone_size: once
cdr3_length: 12

cdr3_nt: TGTGCCAGGGCGACAGGGGGACTAGGGTCGGCGTATTTT
cdr3_aa: CARATGGLGSAYF
d_call: NA
v_call: TRBV28
j_call: TRBJ2-3
clone_size: once
cdr3_length: 13

cdr3_nt: TGTGCCTGGACTCGCCTTGGGAGAAGGGGCTACACCTTC
cdr3_aa: CAWTRLGRRGYTF
d_call: NA
v_call: TRBV30
j_call: TRBJ1-2
clone_size: NA
cdr3_length: 13

cdr3_nt: TGTGCCAGTAGTAGTCTAGCGGGAGGATCAGATACGCAGTATTTT
cdr3_aa: CASSSLAGGSDTQYF
d_call: TRBD2
v_call: TRBV19
j_call: TRBJ2-3
clone_size: few
cdr3_length: 15

cdr3_nt: TGTGCCAGCAGTCCGACGGCAGCAATTGGTCAGCCCCAGCATTTT
cdr3_aa: CASSPTAAIGQPQHF
d_call: NA
v_call: TRBV6-6
j_call: TRBJ1-5
clone_size: NA
cdr3_length: 15

cdr3_nt: TGTGCCATCAGTCAAGTCCCGAACACCGGGGAGCTGTTTTTT
cdr3_aa: CAISQVPNTGELFF
d_call: NA
v_call: TRBV10-3
j_call: TRBJ2-2
clone_size: NA
cdr3_length: 14

cdr3_nt: TGTGCCTGGAGTGTACCGGCGGGAGTCGCAGATACGCAGTATTTT
cdr3_aa: CAWSVPAGVADTQYF
d_call: TRBD2
v_call: TRBV30
j_call: TRBJ2-3
clone_size: few
cdr3_length: 15

cdr3_nt: TGTGCCAGCAGTCTGACTAGCGGGAGGGGGCCGCAGTACTTC
cdr3_aa: CASSLTSGRGPQYF
d_call: TRBD2
v_call: TRBV6-5
j_call: TRBJ2-7
clone_size: NA
cdr3_length: 14

cdr3_nt: TGTGCCAGCAGTGTACCGGGACAACGAGGCAATCAGCCCCAGCATTTT
cdr3_aa: CASSVPGQRGNQPQHF
d_call: NA
v_call: TRBV28
j_call: TRBJ1-5
clone_size: NA
cdr3_length: 16

cdr3_nt: TGTGCCAGCAGCATTCGGCAAAGCTATGGCTACACCTTC
cdr3_aa: CASSIRQSYGYTF
d_call: NA
v_call: TRBV5-8
j_call: TRBJ1-2
clone_size: NA
cdr3_length: 13

cdr3_nt: TGTGCCAGTAGAGGGGACAGGGGTGAGACCCAGTACTTC
cdr3_aa: CASRGDRGETQYF
d_call: TRBD1
v_call: TRBV19
j_call: TRBJ2-5
clone_size: NA
cdr3_length: 13

cdr3_nt: TGTGCCAGCACCTTCGGCGGTCAGCCCCAGCATTTT
cdr3_aa: CASTFGGQPQHF
d_call: NA
v_call: TRBV28
j_call: TRBJ1-5
clone_size: NA
cdr3_length: 12

cdr3_nt: TGCAGTGCAGCGTTCCGAGATACGCAGTATTTT
cdr3_aa: CSAAFRDTQYF
d_call: NA
v_call: TRBV20-1
j_call: TRBJ2-3
clone_size: NA
cdr3_length: 11

cdr3_nt: TGTGCCGGCCCCGGTTCCCACGGGAGGGCCGAGACAGATACGCAGTATTTT
cdr3_aa: CAGPGSHGRAETDTQYF
d_call: TRBD2
v_call: TRBV28
j_call: TRBJ2-3
clone_size: once
cdr3_length: 17

cdr3_nt: TGTGCCAGTAGAAGGTGGGGGTCTAATGAAAAACTGTTTTTT
cdr3_aa: CASRRWGSNEKLFF
d_call: NA
v_call: TRBV19
j_call: TRBJ1-4
clone_size: few
cdr3_length: 14

cdr3_nt: TGTGCCAGCAGCCTTCGTCGGGGCTCCTACAATGAGCAGTTCTTC
cdr3_aa: CASSLRRGSYNEQFF
d_call: NA
v_call: TRBV13
j_call: TRBJ2-1
clone_size: NA
cdr3_length: 15

cdr3_nt: TGTGCCAGCAGCCATCTACTACGGACAGGGGAGAAGAACGAGCAGTACTTC
cdr3_aa: CASSHLLRTGEKNEQYF
d_call: TRBD1
v_call: TRBV14
j_call: TRBJ2-7
clone_size: NA
cdr3_length: 17

cdr3_nt: TGTGCCAGCAGTCGGGACAGCCAAGAGACCCAGTACTTC
cdr3_aa: CASSRDSQETQYF
d_call: TRBD1
v_call: TRBV2
j_call: TRBJ2-5
clone_size: NA
cdr3_length: 13

cdr3_nt: TGCAGCGTTGTGGCGACAGGGCTGTACAATGAGCAGTTCTTC
cdr3_aa: CSVVATGLYNEQFF
d_call: TRBD1
v_call: TRBV29-1
j_call: TRBJ2-1
clone_size: once
cdr3_length: 14

cdr3_nt: TGTGCCAGCAGTTGGGGGGCAGATCAGCCCCAGCATTTT
cdr3_aa: CASSWGADQPQHF
d_call: NA
v_call: TRBV28
j_call: TRBJ1-5
clone_size: NA
cdr3_length: 13

cdr3_nt: TGTGCCAGCAGCCGGACCTTGGGCAATCAGCCCCAGCATTTT
cdr3_aa: CASSRTLGNQPQHF
d_call: NA
v_call: TRBV27
j_call: TRBJ1-5
clone_size: NA
cdr3_length: 14

cdr3_nt: TGTGCCAGCAGCTACCCCGTCCCGTTAAACTATGGCTACACCTTC
cdr3_aa: CASSYPVPLNYGYTF
d_call: NA
v_call: TRBV5-6
j_call: TRBJ1-2
clone_size: NA
cdr3_length: 15

cdr3_nt: TGTGCCAGCAGCTTTTTAGGAGCTATGAACACTGAAGCTTTCTTT
cdr3_aa: CASSFLGAMNTEAFF
d_call: NA
v_call: TRBV7-2
j_call: TRBJ1-1
clone_size: NA
cdr3_length: 15

cdr3_nt: TGTGCCATCAGTGAGAGCGGTACCTACAATGAGCAGTTCTTC
cdr3_aa: CAISESGTYNEQFF
d_call: NA
v_call: TRBV10-3
j_call: TRBJ2-1
clone_size: few
cdr3_length: 14

cdr3_nt: TGTGCCAGCAGTGAATATGAGCAGTTCTTC
cdr3_aa: CASSEYEQFF
d_call: NA
v_call: TRBV6-1
j_call: TRBJ2-1
clone_size: NA
cdr3_length: 10

cdr3_nt: TGTGCCACCAGCCCGGGTGGCGGGGGGGACACAGATACGCAGTATTTT
cdr3_aa: CATSPGGGGDTDTQYF
d_call: TRBD2
v_call: TRBV15
j_call: TRBJ2-3
clone_size: few
cdr3_length: 16

cdr3_nt: TGTGCCAGCAGCCAAGATCCAGGACAGGGGTCCAAAAACATTCAGTACTTC
cdr3_aa: CASSQDPGQGSKNIQYF
d_call: TRBD1
v_call: TRBV14
j_call: TRBJ2-4
clone_size: NA
cdr3_length: 17

cdr3_nt: TGTGCCAGCAGCCCCCTGGGGGGGAGGGCCGCCAATGAGCAGTTCTTC
cdr3_aa: CASSPLGGRAANEQFF
d_call: TRBD2
v_call: TRBV5-4
j_call: TRBJ2-1
clone_size: NA
cdr3_length: 16

cdr3_nt: TGTGCCAGCAGCTTAAGTGGGGGCGGTTCACCCCTCCACTTT
cdr3_aa: CASSLSGGGSPLHF
d_call: NA
v_call: TRBV7-3
j_call: TRBJ1-6
clone_size: NA
cdr3_length: 14

cdr3_nt: TGTGCCAGCAGTCCCCCGGGACAGGGCTTAGATAAAACCTACGAGCAGTACTTC
cdr3_aa: CASSPPGQGLDKTYEQYF
d_call: TRBD1
v_call: TRBV28
j_call: TRBJ2-7
clone_size: NA
cdr3_length: 18

cdr3_nt: TGTGCCAGCAGTTTGAGTGTGGACGGGAAATATGGCTACACCTTC
cdr3_aa: CASSLSVDGKYGYTF
d_call: NA
v_call: TRBV28
j_call: TRBJ1-2
clone_size: NA
cdr3_length: 15

cdr3_nt: TGTGCCAGCAGTTATATGGCGTCAGGGTATTGGGAGGGCTACACCTTC
cdr3_aa: CASSYMASGYWEGYTF
d_call: NA
v_call: TRBV6-5
j_call: TRBJ1-2
clone_size: NA
cdr3_length: 16

cdr3_nt: TGTGCCAGCAGCTTAGCTGGAAGGGAAGATACGCAGTATTTT
cdr3_aa: CASSLAGREDTQYF
d_call: NA
v_call: TRBV5-4
j_call: TRBJ2-3
clone_size: NA
cdr3_length: 14

cdr3_nt: TGTGCCAGCAGCCTGACGGACAGGGCCTCCTACGAGCAGTACTTC
cdr3_aa: CASSLTDRASYEQYF
d_call: TRBD1
v_call: TRBV9
j_call: TRBJ2-7
clone_size: NA
cdr3_length: 15

cdr3_nt: TGTGCCAGCTCATCCATGGGGACTACACTCTACAATGAGCAGTTCTTC
cdr3_aa: CASSSMGTTLYNEQFF
d_call: TRBD2
v_call: TRBV18
j_call: TRBJ2-1
clone_size: NA
cdr3_length: 16

cdr3_nt: TGTGCCAGTCACAAGGGGGCGCGAGGGGATGGCTACACCTTC
cdr3_aa: CASHKGARGDGYTF
d_call: TRBD1
v_call: TRBV10-3
j_call: TRBJ1-2
clone_size: NA
cdr3_length: 14

cdr3_nt: TGTGCCACCCAGCCAGGGACAGTTGCCAATTCACCCCTCCACTTT
cdr3_aa: CATQPGTVANSPLHF
d_call: TRBD1
v_call: TRBV10-3
j_call: TRBJ1-6
clone_size: NA
cdr3_length: 15

cdr3_nt: TGTGCCAGCAGCTTAGGACAGGTAGTCCACGAGCAGTACTTC
cdr3_aa: CASSLGQVVHEQYF
d_call: NA
v_call: TRBV11-2
j_call: TRBJ2-7
clone_size: NA
cdr3_length: 14

cdr3_nt: TGTGCCAGCAGCCCCATGAGATACTCTGGAAACACCATATATTTT
cdr3_aa: CASSPMRYSGNTIYF
d_call: NA
v_call: TRBV11-2
j_call: TRBJ1-3
clone_size: NA
cdr3_length: 15

cdr3_nt: TGTGCCAGCAAATTTGGGGGGGGTGACACTGAAGCTTTCTTT
cdr3_aa: CASKFGGGDTEAFF
d_call: NA
v_call: TRBV28
j_call: TRBJ1-1
clone_size: NA
cdr3_length: 14

cdr3_nt: TGTGCCAGTAGTCCCCTGGCCCAGGGAGGCAATCAGCCCCAGCATTTT
cdr3_aa: CASSPLAQGGNQPQHF
d_call: NA
v_call: TRBV19
j_call: TRBJ1-5
clone_size: NA
cdr3_length: 16

cdr3_nt: TGTGCCAGCAGCTTCTTCGACAGGGGCGATGAAAAACTGTTTTTT
cdr3_aa: CASSFFDRGDEKLFF
d_call: TRBD1
v_call: TRBV5-6
j_call: TRBJ1-4
clone_size: NA
cdr3_length: 15

cdr3_nt: TGCGCCAGCAGCGAGGACAGGCATAACATGAACACTGAAGCTTTCTTT
cdr3_aa: CASSEDRHNMNTEAFF
d_call: TRBD1
v_call: TRBV10-2
j_call: TRBJ1-1
clone_size: NA
cdr3_length: 16

cdr3_nt: TGTGCCACCAGCAGAGGAGGGGACAGCTCCTACGAGCAGTACTTC
cdr3_aa: CATSRGGDSSYEQYF
d_call: TRBD1
v_call: TRBV15
j_call: TRBJ2-7
clone_size: NA
cdr3_length: 15

cdr3_nt: TGTGCCAGCACTCAGGCGGGGGCGGGACCCACAGATACGCAGTATTTT
cdr3_aa: CASTQAGAGPTDTQYF
d_call: NA
v_call: TRBV28
j_call: TRBJ2-3
clone_size: NA
cdr3_length: 16

cdr3_nt: TGTGCCTGGACTGTTTCGGTGTTGGGTGAAGCTTTCTTT
cdr3_aa: CAWTVSVLGEAFF
d_call: NA
v_call: TRBV30
j_call: TRBJ1-1
clone_size: few
cdr3_length: 13